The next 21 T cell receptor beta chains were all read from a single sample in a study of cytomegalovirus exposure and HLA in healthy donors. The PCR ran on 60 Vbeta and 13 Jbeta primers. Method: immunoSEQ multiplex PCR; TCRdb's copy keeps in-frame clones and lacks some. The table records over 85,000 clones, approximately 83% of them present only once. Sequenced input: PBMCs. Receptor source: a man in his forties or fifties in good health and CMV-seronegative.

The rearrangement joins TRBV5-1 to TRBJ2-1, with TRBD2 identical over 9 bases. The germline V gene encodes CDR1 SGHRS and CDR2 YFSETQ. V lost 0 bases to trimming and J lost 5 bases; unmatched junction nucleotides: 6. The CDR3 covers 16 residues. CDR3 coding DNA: TGCGCCAGCAGCTTGGATGGGCGGGGGGGCAACAATGAGCAGTTCTTC. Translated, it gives CASSLDGRGGNNEQFF.

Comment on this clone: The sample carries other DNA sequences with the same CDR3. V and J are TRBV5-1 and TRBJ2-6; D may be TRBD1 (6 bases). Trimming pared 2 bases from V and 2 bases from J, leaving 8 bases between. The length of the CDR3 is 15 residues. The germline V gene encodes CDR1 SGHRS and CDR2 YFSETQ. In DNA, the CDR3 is TGCGCCAGCAGCTTTGGGGGCACTGGGGCCAACGTCCTGACTTTC. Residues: CASSFGGTGANVLTF.

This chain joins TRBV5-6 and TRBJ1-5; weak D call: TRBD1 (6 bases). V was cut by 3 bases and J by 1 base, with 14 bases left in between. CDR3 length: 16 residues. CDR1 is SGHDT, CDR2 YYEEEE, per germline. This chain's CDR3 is CASSSGQTLSNQPQHF. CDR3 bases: TGTGCCAGCAGCTCCGGACAGACTCTGAGCAATCAGCCCCAGCATTTT.

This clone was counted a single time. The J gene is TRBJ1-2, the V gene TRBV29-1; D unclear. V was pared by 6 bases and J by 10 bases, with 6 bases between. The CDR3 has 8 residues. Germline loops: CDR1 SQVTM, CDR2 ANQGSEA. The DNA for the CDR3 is TGCAGCGTGAGTTACTACACCTTC. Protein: CSVSYYTF.

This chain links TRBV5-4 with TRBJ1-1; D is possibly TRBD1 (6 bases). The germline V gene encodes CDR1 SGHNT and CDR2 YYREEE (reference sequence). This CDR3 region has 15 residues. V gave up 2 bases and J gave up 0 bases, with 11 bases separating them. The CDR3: CASSFVQGMNTEAFF. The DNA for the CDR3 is TGTGCCAGCAGCTTCGTTCAGGGGATGAACACTGAAGCTTTCTTT. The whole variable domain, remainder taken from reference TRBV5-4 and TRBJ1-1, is ETGVTQSPTHLIKTRGQQVTLRCSSQSGHNTVSWYQQALGQGPQFIFQYYREEENGRGNFPPRFSGLQFPNYSSELNVNALELDDSALYLCASSFVQGMNTEAFFGQGTRLTVV.

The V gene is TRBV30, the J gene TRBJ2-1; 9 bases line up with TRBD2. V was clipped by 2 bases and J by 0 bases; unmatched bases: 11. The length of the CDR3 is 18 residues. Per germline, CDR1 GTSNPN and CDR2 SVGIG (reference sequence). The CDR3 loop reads CAWSIASGASSSYNEQFF. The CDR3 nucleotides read TGTGCCTGGAGTATCGCTAGCGGGGCCAGCAGCTCCTACAATGAGCAGTTCTTC.

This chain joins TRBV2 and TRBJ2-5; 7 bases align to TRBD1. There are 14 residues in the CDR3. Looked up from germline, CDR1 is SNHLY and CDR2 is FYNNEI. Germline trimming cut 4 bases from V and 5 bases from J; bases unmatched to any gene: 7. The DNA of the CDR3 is TGTGCCAGCAGTGCTCTAGGGGGCGGGGAGACCCAGTACTTC. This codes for CASSALGGGETQYF.

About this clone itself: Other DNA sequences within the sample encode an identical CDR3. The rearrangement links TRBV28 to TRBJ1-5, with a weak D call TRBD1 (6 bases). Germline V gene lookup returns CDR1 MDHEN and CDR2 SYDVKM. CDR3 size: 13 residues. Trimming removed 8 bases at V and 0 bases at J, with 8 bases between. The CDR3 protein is CASGTYSNQPQHF. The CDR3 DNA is TGTGCCAGCGGGACATATAGCAATCAGCCCCAGCATTTT.

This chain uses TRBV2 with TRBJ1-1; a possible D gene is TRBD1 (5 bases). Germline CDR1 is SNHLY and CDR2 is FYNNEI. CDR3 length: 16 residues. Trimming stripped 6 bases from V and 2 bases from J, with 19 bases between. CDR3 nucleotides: TGTGCCAGCAGCATCCCCCGGGGGGGAAGAAACACTGAAGCTTTCTTT. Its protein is CASSIPRGGRNTEAFF.

Here the CDR3 DNA reads TGTGCCAGCAGCCTTCGACTAGCGGGGGGGATCTACGAGCAGTACTTC. Amino acid sequence: CASSLRLAGGIYEQYF. V gene TRBV28 combines with J gene TRBJ2-7; 14 bases agree with TRBD2. Trimming removed 6 bases from V and 3 bases from J; junction bases left unmatched: 7. The CDR3 has 16 amino acids. Germline CDR1 reads MDHEN; CDR2 reads SYDVKM. The full variable domain, in which reference TRBV28 and TRBJ2-7 provide the parts outside the CDR3, is DVKVTQSSRYLVKRTGEKVFLECVQDMDHENMFWYRQDPGLGLRLIYFSYDVKMKEKGDIPEGYSVSREKKERFSLILESASTNQTSMYLCASSLRLAGGIYEQYFGPGTRLTVT.

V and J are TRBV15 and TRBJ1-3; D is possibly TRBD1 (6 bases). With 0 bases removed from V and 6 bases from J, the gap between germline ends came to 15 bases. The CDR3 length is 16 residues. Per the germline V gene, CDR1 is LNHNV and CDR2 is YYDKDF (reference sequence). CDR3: CATSRDGGREVNTIYF. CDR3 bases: TGTGCCACCAGCAGAGATGGGGGCAGGGAAGTAAACACCATATATTTT.

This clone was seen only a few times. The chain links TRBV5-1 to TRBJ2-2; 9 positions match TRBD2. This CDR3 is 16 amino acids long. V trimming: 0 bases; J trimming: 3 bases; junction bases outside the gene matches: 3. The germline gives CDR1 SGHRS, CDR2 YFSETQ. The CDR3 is CASSLGAGGDTGELFF. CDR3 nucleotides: TGCGCCAGCAGCTTGGGCGCGGGAGGGGACACCGGGGAGCTGTTTTTT.

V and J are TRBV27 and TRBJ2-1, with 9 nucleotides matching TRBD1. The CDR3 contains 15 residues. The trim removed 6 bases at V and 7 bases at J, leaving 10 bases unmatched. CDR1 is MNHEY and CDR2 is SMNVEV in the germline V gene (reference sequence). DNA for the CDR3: TGTGCCAGCAGAATACCGGGACAGGGAGGGAATGAGCAGTTCTTC. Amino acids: CASRIPGQGGNEQFF.

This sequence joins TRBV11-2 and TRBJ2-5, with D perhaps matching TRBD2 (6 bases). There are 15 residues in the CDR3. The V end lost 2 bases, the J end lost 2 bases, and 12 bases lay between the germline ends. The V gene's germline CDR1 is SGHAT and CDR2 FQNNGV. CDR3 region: CASSLRGGRQETQYF. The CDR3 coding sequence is TGTGCCAGCAGCTTACGTGGGGGGAGGCAAGAGACCCAGTACTTC.

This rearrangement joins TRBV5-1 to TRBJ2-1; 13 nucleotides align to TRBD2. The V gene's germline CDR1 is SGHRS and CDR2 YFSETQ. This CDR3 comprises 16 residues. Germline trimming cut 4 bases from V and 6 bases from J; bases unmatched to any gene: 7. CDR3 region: CASSPGGLAGVNEQFF. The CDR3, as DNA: TGCGCCAGCAGCCCGGGAGGACTAGCGGGAGTCAATGAGCAGTTCTTC.

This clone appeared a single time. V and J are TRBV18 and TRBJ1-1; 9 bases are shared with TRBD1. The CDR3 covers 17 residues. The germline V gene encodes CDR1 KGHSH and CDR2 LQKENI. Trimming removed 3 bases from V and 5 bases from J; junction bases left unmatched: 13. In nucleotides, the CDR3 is TGTGCCAGCTCACCTCCCTTAAGGGGGACAGGGAGGACTGAAGCTTTCTTT. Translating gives CASSPPLRGTGRTEAFF. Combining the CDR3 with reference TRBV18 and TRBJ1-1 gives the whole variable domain NAGVMQNPRHLVRRRGQEARLRCSPMKGHSHVYWYRQLPEEGLKFMVYLQKENIIDESGMPKERFSAEFPKEGPSILRIQQVVRGDSAAYFCASSPPLRGTGRTEAFFGQGTRLTVV.

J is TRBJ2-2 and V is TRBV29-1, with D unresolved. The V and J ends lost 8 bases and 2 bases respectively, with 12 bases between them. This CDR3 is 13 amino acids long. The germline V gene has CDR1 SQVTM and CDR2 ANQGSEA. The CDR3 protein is CSTAETNTGELFF. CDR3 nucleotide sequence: TGCAGCACTGCAGAGACAAACACCGGGGAGCTGTTTTTT.

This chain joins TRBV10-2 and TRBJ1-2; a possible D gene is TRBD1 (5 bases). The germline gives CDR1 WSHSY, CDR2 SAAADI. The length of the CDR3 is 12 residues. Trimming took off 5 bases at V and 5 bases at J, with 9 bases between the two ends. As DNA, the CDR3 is TGCGCCAGCAGTACACAGGCTTATGGCTACACCTTC. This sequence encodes CASSTQAYGYTF.

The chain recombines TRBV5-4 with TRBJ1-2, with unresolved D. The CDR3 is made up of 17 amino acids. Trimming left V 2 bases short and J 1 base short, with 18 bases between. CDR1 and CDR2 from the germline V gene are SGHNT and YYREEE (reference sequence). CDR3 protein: CASSLIFPGASNYGYTF. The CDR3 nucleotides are TGTGCCAGCAGCTTAATTTTCCCTGGTGCCAGTAACTATGGCTACACCTTC.

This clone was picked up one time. This CDR3 is CASSSTGGDQPQHF. In DNA, the CDR3 is TGCGCCAGCAGCTCCACTGGGGGCGATCAGCCCCAGCATTTT. The rearrangement links TRBV5-1 to TRBJ1-5; TRBD1 is a possible D gene (6 bases). V was cut by 3 bases and J by 5 bases, with 12 bases left in between. CDR3 size: 14 residues. Germline V gene lookup returns CDR1 SGHRS and CDR2 YFSETQ.

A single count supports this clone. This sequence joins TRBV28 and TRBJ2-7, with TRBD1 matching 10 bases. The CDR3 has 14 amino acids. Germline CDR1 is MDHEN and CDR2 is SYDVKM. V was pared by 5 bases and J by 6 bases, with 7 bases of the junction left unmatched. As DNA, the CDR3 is TGTGCCAGCAGTAAAGGGACAGGGGTGGGCGAGCAGTACTTC. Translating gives CASSKGTGVGEQYF. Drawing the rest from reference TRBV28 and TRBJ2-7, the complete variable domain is DVKVTQSSRYLVKRTGEKVFLECVQDMDHENMFWYRQDPGLGLRLIYFSYDVKMKEKGDIPEGYSVSREKKERFSLILESASTNQTSMYLCASSKGTGVGEQYFGPGTRLTVT.